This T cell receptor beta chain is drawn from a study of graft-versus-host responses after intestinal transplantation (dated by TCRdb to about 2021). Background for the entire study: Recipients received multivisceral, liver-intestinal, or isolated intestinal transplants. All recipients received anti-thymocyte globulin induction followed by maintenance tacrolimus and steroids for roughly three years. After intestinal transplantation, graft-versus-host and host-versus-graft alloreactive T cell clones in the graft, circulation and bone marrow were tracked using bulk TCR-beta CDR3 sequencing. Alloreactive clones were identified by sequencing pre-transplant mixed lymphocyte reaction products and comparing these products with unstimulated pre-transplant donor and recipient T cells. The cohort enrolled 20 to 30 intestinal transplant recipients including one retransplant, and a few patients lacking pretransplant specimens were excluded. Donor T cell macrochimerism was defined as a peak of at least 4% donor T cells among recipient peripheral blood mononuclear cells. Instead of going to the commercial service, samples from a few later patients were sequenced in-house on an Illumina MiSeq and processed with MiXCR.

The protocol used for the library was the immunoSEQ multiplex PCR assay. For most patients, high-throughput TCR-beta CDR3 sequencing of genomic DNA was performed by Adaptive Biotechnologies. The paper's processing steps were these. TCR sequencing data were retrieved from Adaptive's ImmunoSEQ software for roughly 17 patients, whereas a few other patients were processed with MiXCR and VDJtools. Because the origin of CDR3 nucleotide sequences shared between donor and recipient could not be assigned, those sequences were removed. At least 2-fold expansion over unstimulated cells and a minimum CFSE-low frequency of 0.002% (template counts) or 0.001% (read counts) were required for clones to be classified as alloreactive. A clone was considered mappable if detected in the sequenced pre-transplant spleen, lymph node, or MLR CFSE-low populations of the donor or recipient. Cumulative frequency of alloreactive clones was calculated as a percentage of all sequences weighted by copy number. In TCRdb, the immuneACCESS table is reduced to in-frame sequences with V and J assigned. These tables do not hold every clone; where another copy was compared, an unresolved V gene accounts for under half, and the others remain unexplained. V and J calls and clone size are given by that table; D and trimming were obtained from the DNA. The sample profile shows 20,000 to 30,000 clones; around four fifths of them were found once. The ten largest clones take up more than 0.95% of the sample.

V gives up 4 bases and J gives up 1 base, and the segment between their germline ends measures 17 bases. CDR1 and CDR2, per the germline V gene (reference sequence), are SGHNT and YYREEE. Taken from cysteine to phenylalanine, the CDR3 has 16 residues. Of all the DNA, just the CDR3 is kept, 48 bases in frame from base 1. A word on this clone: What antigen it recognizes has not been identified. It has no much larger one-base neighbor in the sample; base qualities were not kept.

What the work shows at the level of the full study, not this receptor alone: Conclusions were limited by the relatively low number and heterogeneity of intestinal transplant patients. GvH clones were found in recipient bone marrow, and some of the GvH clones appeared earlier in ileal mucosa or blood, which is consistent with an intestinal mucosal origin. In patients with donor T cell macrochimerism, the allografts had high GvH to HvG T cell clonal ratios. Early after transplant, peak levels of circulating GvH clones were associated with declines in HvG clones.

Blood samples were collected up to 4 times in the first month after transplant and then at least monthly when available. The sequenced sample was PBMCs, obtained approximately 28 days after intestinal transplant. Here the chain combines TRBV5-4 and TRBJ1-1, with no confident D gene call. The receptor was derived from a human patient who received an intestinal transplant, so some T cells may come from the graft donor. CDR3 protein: CASSLDGNTRNTEAFF. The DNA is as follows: TGTGCCAGCAGCCTTGACGGAAACACCCGGAACACTGAAGCTTTCTTT.